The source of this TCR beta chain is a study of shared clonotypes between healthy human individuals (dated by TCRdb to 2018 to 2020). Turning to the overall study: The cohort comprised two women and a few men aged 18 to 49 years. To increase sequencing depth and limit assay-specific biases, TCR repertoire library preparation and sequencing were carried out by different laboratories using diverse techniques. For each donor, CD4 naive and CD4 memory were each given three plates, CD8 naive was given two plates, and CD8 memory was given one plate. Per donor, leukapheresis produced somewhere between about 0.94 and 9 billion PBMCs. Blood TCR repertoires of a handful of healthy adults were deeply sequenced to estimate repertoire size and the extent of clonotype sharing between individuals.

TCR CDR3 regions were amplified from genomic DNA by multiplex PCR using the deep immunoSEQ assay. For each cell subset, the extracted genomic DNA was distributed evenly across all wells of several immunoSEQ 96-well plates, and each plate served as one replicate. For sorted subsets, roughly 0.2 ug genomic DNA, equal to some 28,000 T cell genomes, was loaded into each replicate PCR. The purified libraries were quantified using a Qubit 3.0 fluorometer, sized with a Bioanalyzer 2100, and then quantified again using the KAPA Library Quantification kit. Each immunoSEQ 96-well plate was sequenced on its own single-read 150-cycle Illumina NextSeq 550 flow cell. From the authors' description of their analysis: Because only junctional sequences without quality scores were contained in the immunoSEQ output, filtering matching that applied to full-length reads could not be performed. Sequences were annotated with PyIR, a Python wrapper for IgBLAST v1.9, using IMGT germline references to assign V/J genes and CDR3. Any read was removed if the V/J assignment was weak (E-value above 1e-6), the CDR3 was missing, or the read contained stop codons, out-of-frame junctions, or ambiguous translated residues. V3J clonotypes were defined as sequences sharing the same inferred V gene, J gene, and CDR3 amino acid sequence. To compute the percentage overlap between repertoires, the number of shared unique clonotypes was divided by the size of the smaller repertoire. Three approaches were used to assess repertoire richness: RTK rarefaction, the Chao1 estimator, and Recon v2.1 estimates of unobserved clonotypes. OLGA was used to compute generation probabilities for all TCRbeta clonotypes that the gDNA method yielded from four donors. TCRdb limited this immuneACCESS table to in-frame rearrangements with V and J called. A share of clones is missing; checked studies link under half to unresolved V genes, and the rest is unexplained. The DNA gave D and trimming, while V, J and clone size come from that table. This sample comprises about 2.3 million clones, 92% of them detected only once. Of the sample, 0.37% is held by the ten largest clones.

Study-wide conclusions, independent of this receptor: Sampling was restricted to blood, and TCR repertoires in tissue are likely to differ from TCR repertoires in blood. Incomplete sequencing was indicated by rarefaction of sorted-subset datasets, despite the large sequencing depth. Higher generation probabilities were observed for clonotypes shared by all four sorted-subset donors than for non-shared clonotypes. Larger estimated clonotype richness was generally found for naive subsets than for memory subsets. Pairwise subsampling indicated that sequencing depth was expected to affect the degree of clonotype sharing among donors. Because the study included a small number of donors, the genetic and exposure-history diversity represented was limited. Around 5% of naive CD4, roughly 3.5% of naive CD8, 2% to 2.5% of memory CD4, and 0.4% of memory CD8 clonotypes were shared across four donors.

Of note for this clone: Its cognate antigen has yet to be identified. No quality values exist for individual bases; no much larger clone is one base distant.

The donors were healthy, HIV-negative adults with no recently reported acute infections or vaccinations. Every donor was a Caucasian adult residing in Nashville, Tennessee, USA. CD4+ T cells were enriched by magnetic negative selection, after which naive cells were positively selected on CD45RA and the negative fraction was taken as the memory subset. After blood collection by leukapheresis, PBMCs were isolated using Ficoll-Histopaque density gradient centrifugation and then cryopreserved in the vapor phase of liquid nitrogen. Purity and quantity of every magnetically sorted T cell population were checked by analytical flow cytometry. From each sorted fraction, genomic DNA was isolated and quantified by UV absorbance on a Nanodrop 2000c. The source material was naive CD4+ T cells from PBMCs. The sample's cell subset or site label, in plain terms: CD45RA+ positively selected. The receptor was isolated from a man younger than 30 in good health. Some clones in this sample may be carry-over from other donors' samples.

The CDR3 is CASSEVTTLPNTEAFF. The DNA sequence is TGTGCCAGCAGTGAAGTGACTACCCTGCCGAACACTGAAGCTTTCTTT. Here the chain combines TRBV6-1 and TRBJ1-1; the D gene cannot be resolved reliably. Trimming at the junction amounts to 1 base on V and 1 base on J, and the germline ends lie 13 bases apart. The CDR3 contains 16 residues, cysteine and phenylalanine counted. CDR3 DNA is the only sequence kept; it has 48 bases, read in frame from the first base. CDR1 and CDR2 are drawn from the germline V gene: MNHNS, SASEGT.